What follows are 9 T cell receptor beta chains derived from one specimen sequenced in a study of human T cells and chemical hapten exposure. The sample's time point: pre-sensitization, week 0. Treatment specified: therapeutic diphenylcyclopropenone sensitization with weekly scalp DPC. TCRdb re-analysed the RACE reads in MiXCR, keeping a single row per CDR3 protein. Here the sample spans 350,000 to 450,000 distinct CDR3 sequences, more than 4.5% being singletons. Here the sequenced sample was whole blood, taken in connection with sensitization to the hapten diphenylcyclopropenone (DPC). The receptors here all came from a woman aged 45-65 years with alopecia areata. Some clones in this sample may be carry-over from other donors' samples.

This clonotype was found many times. The chain links TRBV25-1 to TRBJ2-5; D unclear. Germline V gives CDR1 MGHDK, CDR2 SYGVNS. Deletions cut 1 base from V and 3 bases from J, with 12 bases between. This CDR3 contains 15 residues. As DNA, the CDR3 is TGTGCCAGCAGTGAATTTCCCCGCGGCAAAGAGACCCAGTACTTC. Protein sequence: CASSEFPRGKETQYF.

The rearrangement uses TRBV30 and TRBJ1-1; D gene ambiguous. The CDR3 runs 13 residues. V lost 7 bases and J 0 bases, leaving 12 bases between the germline ends. The V gene's germline CDR1 is GTSNPN and CDR2 SVGIG (reference sequence). DNA of the CDR3: TGTGCCTTAAAAGGTCCCCTGAACACTGAAGCTTTCTTT. This codes for CALKGPLNTEAFF.

This clonotype came up many times. The CDR3 DNA sequence: TGTGCCTGGAGTGAAGTAGGAAACGAGCAGTACTTC. Residues: CAWSEVGNEQYF. The genes are TRBV30 and TRBJ2-7; D gene uncertain. The CDR3 contains 12 residues. With 1 base removed from V and 5 bases from J, the gap between germline ends came to 9 bases. Germline assignment: CDR1 GTSNPN and CDR2 SVGIG (reference sequence). The entire variable domain, with the rest obtained from reference TRBV30 and TRBJ2-7, is as follows: SQTIHQWPATLVQPVGSPLSLECTVEGTSNPNLYWYRQAAGRGLQLLFYSVGIGQISSEVPQNLSASRPQDRQFILSSKKLLLSDSGFYLCAWSEVGNEQYFGPGTRLTVT.

This rearrangement joins TRBV11-1 to TRBJ2-7; TRBD1 matches 8 bases. In germline, CDR1 is SGHAT, CDR2 FQDESV (reference sequence). V dropped 5 bases and J dropped 1; count of bases not matched to a gene: 10. This CDR3 has 16 amino acids. CDR3 amino acids: CASSVRQGLGSYEQYF. The CDR3 region has the DNA TGTGCCAGCAGCGTACGACAGGGGCTTGGGTCCTACGAGCAGTACTTC.

This clonotype was observed at least ten times. The gene calls are TRBV29-1 and TRBJ2-3; 14 positions agree with TRBD2. V shed 0 bases, J shed 1 base, and the junction held 6 bases outside the gene matches. Germline V lookup: CDR1 SQVTM, CDR2 ANQGSEA. The CDR3 loop spans 18 amino acids. The CDR3 region is CSVEDGGLAGAGTDTQYF. Here the CDR3 DNA reads TGCAGCGTTGAAGATGGGGGACTAGCGGGAGCGGGCACAGATACGCAGTATTTT.

The chain's CDR3 is CASSLGAGAETQYF. CDR3 DNA sequence: TGTGCCAGCAGTTTAGGGGCCGGGGCGGAGACCCAGTACTTC. The chain carries TRBV27 and TRBJ2-5; D could derive from TRBD1 or TRBD2 (5 bases each). V was trimmed by 2 bases and J by 5 bases, leaving 12 bases between them. This CDR3 is built from 14 residues. CDR1 MNHEY and CDR2 SMNVEV come from the germline V gene (reference sequence).

The chain carries TRBV28 and TRBJ1-1; D perhaps matches TRBD1 (6 bases). The germline V and J ends were trimmed by 6 bases and 5 bases, with 10 bases remaining between them. Germline loops: CDR1 MDHEN, CDR2 SYDVKM. This CDR3 spans 12 amino acids. This CDR3 is CASSIRGTEAFF. DNA for the CDR3: TGTGCCAGCAGCATAAGGGGGACTGAAGCTTTCTTT. The full variable domain, with the rest looked up from reference TRBV28 and TRBJ1-1, is DVKVTQSSRYLVKRTGEKVFLECVQDMDHENMFWYRQDPGLGLRLIYFSYDVKMKEKGDIPEGYSVSREKKERFSLILESASTNQTSMYLCASSIRGTEAFFGQGTRLTVV.

Ten or more counts support this clonotype. V usage is TRBV4-1 and J usage is TRBJ2-3; unclear D gene. Germline V gene sequence: CDR1 MGHRA, CDR2 YSYEKL. Deletions cut 1 base from V and 0 bases from J, with 11 bases between. The CDR3 runs 16 residues. The CDR3 DNA follows: TGCGCCAGCAGCCAAGGCCGGCCTACTAGCACAGATACGCAGTATTTT. Its protein product is CASSQGRPTSTDTQYF.

This clonotype was counted at least ten times. The genes are TRBV4-3 and TRBJ2-1; D is undetermined. Deletions cut 3 bases from V and 2 bases from J, with 14 bases between. This CDR3 contains 16 residues. CDR1 and CDR2 from the germline V gene are LGHNA and YSLEER. This CDR3 is CASSHSPDGAYNEQFF. As DNA, the CDR3 is TGCGCCAGCAGCCACTCGCCAGACGGAGCCTACAATGAGCAGTTCTTC.